The source of this T cell receptor beta chain is a study of T cell responses to AZD1222 COVID-19 vaccine. The study, taken as a whole, reports: Spike-wide coverage was observed for vaccine-associated CD4 TCRs, with dominant responses at 160-218 and 743-854.

Only a few counts were recorded for this clone. Its target is not known. TCRdb keeps only in-frame clones here, not all; method: immunoSEQ multiplex PCR. Here the sample spans about 140,000 clones, 80% to 95% being singletons. Germline CDR1 reads SGHRS; CDR2 reads YFSETQ. Trimming took 2 bases from V and 0 from J, leaving 8 bases between them. The CDR3 totals 14 residues. This sequence was found in an adult in good health. The sequenced sample was peripheral blood, obtained on day 0 of MenACWY control vaccination. V and J are TRBV5-1 and TRBJ1-2, with a possible D match to TRBD1 (6 bases). DNA of the CDR3: TGCGCCAGCAGCTTTGGACAGACTAACTATGGCTACACCTTC. Translation: CASSFGQTNYGYTF.